What follows describes a single TCR beta chain. As yet, its antigen is unknown. Produced via immunoSEQ multiplex PCR; TCRdb's table is partial and in-frame only. The sample lists 140,000 to 150,000 clones; approximately 89% were seen once. This CDR3 contains 16 residues. The junction had 12 bases not matched to a gene; V was cut back by 3 bases and J by 4 bases. CDR1 is SGHNT and CDR2 is YYREEE in the germline V gene (reference sequence). These data belong to a study of T cell responses to AZD1222 COVID-19 vaccine. The study, taken as a whole, reports: CD4 TCRs associated with vaccination spanned spike, dominating at 160-218 and 743-854. Close to half of all spike-specific TCRs reportedly target regions of the variants that are unmutated. A rise in Spike-specific TCR breadth and depth followed two AZD1222 doses.

This chain uses TRBV5-4 with TRBJ2-5; 7 bases line up with TRBD2. The sample was peripheral blood, taken on day 0 of AZD1222 vaccination. The sequence was collected from an adult in good health. Written as DNA, the CDR3 is TGTGCCAGCAGCTCCCCCGCGGGGGTAAGGGGAGAGACCCAGTACTTC. Translated, it gives CASSSPAGVRGETQYF.